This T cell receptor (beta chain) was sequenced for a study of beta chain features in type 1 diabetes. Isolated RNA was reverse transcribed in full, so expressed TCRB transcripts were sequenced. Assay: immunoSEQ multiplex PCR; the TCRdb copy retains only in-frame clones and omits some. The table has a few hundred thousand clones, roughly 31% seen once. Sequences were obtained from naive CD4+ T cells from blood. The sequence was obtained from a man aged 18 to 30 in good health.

CDR3 sequence (DNA): TGTGCCAGCAGCAGGTTCTATGGCTACACCTTC. Amino acid sequence: CASSRFYGYTF. This chain uses TRBV28 with TRBJ1-2; D call uncertain. The V gene lost 6 bases and the J gene lost 4 bases, with 6 bases spanning the gap. The CDR3 spans 11 residues. Germline CDR1 reads MDHEN; CDR2 reads SYDVKM.